This passage covers 8 T cell receptor beta chains from one sample sequenced in a study of cytomegalovirus exposure and HLA in healthy donors (dated by TCRdb to about 2017). Library creation used the immunoSEQ multiplex PCR assay. For the multiplex PCR, a mixture combining 60 forward primers for TCR Vbeta segments and 13 reverse primers for TCR Jbeta segments was used. In TCRdb, the immuneACCESS table is reduced to in-frame sequences with V and J assigned. These tables do not hold every clone; where another copy was compared, an unresolved V gene accounts for under half, and the others remain unexplained. The sample data list approximately 140,000 clones, and 82% of these were observed just once. Approximately 2% of the sample comes from the top ten. Sequencing input: PBMCs. Every receptor here comes from a woman aged 40 to 50 in good health and CMV-seronegative.

The chain uses TRBV6-6 and TRBJ2-7; D uncertain. This CDR3 has 12 amino acids. V dropped 6 bases and J dropped 0 bases, with 6 bases sitting between them. Per germline, CDR1 MNHNY and CDR2 SVGAGI (reference sequence). The CDR3 loop is CASRINSYEQYF. The CDR3 DNA reads TGTGCCAGCAGAATTAACTCCTACGAGCAGTACTTC.

This CDR3 reads CASSLGMRYEQYF. Written as DNA, the CDR3 is TGTGCCAGCAGCTTGGGTATGCGGTACGAGCAGTACTTC. J is TRBJ2-7 and V is TRBV5-5; D remains ambiguous. CDR3 length: 13 amino acids. The germline V gene encodes CDR1 SGHKS and CDR2 YYEKEE (reference sequence). V lost 0 bases and J lost 4, with 8 bases in between. Complete variable domain (other parts from reference TRBV5-5 and TRBJ2-7): DAGVTQSPTHLIKTRGQQVTLRCSPISGHKSVSWYQQVLGQGPQFIFQYYEKEERGRGNFPDRFSARQFPNYSSELNVNALLLGDSALYLCASSLGMRYEQYFGPGTRLTVT.

The chain combines TRBV7-9 with TRBJ1-1, with no clear D. CDR1 SEHNR and CDR2 FQNEAQ come from the germline V gene (reference sequence). There are 13 residues in the CDR3. The V end was cut by 5 bases, the J end by 6 bases, with 13 bases between. CDR3 coding DNA: TGTGCCAGCAGCCCGACAAGTAAGTCTGAAGCTTTCTTT. Its translation: CASSPTSKSEAFF. Filled out from reference TRBV7-9 and TRBJ1-1, the complete variable domain reads DTGVSQNPRHKITKRGQNVTFRCDPISEHNRLYWYRQTLGQGPEFLTYFQNEAQLEKSRLLSDRFSAERPKGSFSTLEIQRTEQGDSAMYLCASSPTSKSEAFFGQGTRLTVV.

This clone was counted only a few times. This chain joins TRBV4-3 and TRBJ1-2; D ambiguous. This CDR3 region has 15 residues. Trimming left V 1 base short and J 4 bases short, with 13 bases between. The V gene's germline CDR1 is LGHNA and CDR2 YSLEER. CDR3 residues: CASSQGSGLIYGYTF. DNA for the CDR3: TGCGCCAGCAGCCAAGGGTCAGGACTTATCTATGGCTACACCTTC.

The J gene is TRBJ2-1, the V gene TRBV27; TRBD2 is a possible D gene (6 bases). Trimming removed 2 bases from V and 10 bases from J, with 18 bases in between. From germline, CDR1 is MNHEY and CDR2 SMNVEV (reference sequence). The CDR3 contains 15 residues. The CDR3 is CASSLQRVRPREQFF. In DNA, the CDR3 is TGTGCCAGCAGTTTACAGCGGGTCCGTCCGAGGGAGCAGTTCTTC.

The V gene is TRBV4-1, the J gene TRBJ2-7, with 8 bases that match TRBD2. V was clipped by 4 bases and J by 3 bases; unmatched bases: 14. The CDR3 sequence is 17 residues long. The V gene's germline CDR1 is MGHRA and CDR2 YSYEKL. The CDR3 region has the DNA TGCGCCAGCAGCCTTCTACATGTGGCTAGCGGGTTCTACGAGCAGTACTTC. It encodes CASSLLHVASGFYEQYF.

The V gene is TRBV5-6, the J gene TRBJ2-7, with TRBD1 matching over 9 bases. V shed 4 bases, J shed 0 bases, and the junction held 5 bases outside the gene matches. The germline CDR1 and CDR2 sequences are SGHDT and YYEEEE. The CDR3 is made up of 15 amino acids. This CDR3 reads CASSLLQGASYEQYF. Written as DNA, the CDR3 is TGTGCCAGCAGCCTACTACAGGGGGCCTCCTACGAGCAGTACTTC.

The J gene is TRBJ1-1, the V gene TRBV19; D remains unclear. The V gene lost 10 bases and the J gene lost 0 bases, with 18 bases spanning the gap. Per germline, CDR1 LNHDA and CDR2 SQIVND (reference sequence). The CDR3 sequence is 15 residues long. Here the CDR3 reads CANTPLHSMNTEAFF. For the CDR3, the DNA is TGTGCCAATACTCCGCTCCATTCCATGAACACTGAAGCTTTCTTT.